This T cell receptor (beta chain) derives from a study of blood T cell repertoires in COVID-19. Study information: There were acute and convalescent COVID-19 samples, and they came from the United States, Italy and Spain.

CDR1 is SQVTM and CDR2 is ANQGSEA in the germline V gene. V was clipped by 6 bases and J by 5 bases; unmatched bases: 5. The CDR3 spans 14 residues. What the recovered Cohort 3 donors had was two negative PCRs, clearance, or symptom resolution. The authors' processing: Reference gene primer amplification gave estimated nucleated cell counts. Here immunoSEQ multiplex PCR was the method, and the copy in TCRdb shows in-frame clones only, minus some. V and J calls and clone size are as listed in that table; D and trimming were resolved from the DNA. The sample gives approximately 350,000 clones, roughly four fifths of which show up once; around 5% is in the top ten.

Sequenced material: PBMCs or T cells enriched from blood (not recorded which). The TCR sequence derives from a woman aged 50 to 65 who had recovered from COVID-19. The chain uses TRBV29-1 and TRBJ2-1, with TRBD2 identical over 12 bases. The CDR3 region has the DNA TGCAGCGTAGGACTAGCGGGGAACAACAATGAGCAGTTCTTC. Translation: CSVGLAGNNNEQFF.